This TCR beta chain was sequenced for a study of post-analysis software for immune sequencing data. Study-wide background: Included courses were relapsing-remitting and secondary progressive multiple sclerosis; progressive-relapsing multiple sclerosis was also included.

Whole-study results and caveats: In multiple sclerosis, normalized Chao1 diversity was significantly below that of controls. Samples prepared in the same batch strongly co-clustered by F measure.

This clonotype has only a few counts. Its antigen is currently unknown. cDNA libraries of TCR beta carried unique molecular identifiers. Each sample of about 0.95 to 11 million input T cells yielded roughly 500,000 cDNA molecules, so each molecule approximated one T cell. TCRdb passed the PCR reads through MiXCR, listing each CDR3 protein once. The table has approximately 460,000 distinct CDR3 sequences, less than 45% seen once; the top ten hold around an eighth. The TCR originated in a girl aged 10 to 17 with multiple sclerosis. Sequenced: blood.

The CDR3, as DNA: TGCGCCAGCAGCTTACAACAGGGGGCCGCCACTGAAGCTTTCTTT. It yields the protein CASSLQQGAATEAFF. The V gene is TRBV5-1, the J gene TRBJ1-1; 9 bases line up with TRBD1. Losses at the gene ends were 2 bases for V and 4 bases for J; bases not matched to a gene: 6. Germline CDR1 and CDR2: SGHRS and YFSETQ. The CDR3 is 15 amino acids.